This T cell receptor (beta chain) is from a study of Tregs in tolerant kidney transplant recipients (dated by TCRdb to about 2019). Regarding the research as a whole: Related donors were used in the transplants with nonmyeloablative bone marrow transplantation, and mixed chimerism was transient in the human trials. TCRbeta sequencing was used in the study to identify donor-specific regulatory T cells before combined kidney and bone marrow transplantation, and the identified cells were then tracked after transplant.

This clone has a handful of counts. It lacks a known antigen. No base qualities exist here, and no much larger clone lies one base off it. The germline ends are 11 bases apart after V is trimmed by 4 bases and J by 1 base. For CDR1 and CDR2, the germline V gene lists SGHDN and FVKESK. Measured from the cysteine to the phenylalanine, the CDR3 is 14 residues long. The read is trimmed to its CDR3 DNA, 42 bases read in frame from base 1. For TCRbeta CDR3 sequencing, genomic DNA was extracted from sorted cells using the QIAGEN DNeasy Blood and Tissue Kit. High-throughput TCRbeta CDR3 sequencing was carried out commercially through immunoSEQ, with PCR amplification with bias correction and internal controls included. In the authors' own workflow: A unique productive TCRbeta sequence was defined by the CDR3 nucleotide sequence when primers matched, and otherwise by the CDR3 amino acid sequence together with the Vbeta and Jbeta genes. As a correction for sorting error, sequences shared between sorted populations at a frequency ratio of 2:1 or less were discarded, and the remaining shared sequences were assigned to the higher population. Donor-reactive sequences were defined as at least 5-fold expanded in CFSE-low cells versus unstimulated cells, with frequency of at least 0.01% in CFSE-low cells. Repertoire divergence was quantified by Jensen-Shannon divergence using the top 100 TCRbeta sequences ranked by frequency. For samples with multiple sequencing runs, sorting error was corrected in each run separately before the runs were combined. Held by TCRdb, this immuneACCESS table contains in-frame sequences only and omits some clones. Under half of the omission traces to an unresolved V gene where checked; the cause of the rest is unknown. That table supplies the V and J calls and clone size; D and trimming were determined from the DNA. In this sample the table shows about 72,000 clones, just under 95% of which occur a single time. 11% of the sample belongs to the ten largest clones.

Paper-wide results and their limitations: Expanding Tregs with activated donor B cells appeared to identify the most biologically relevant and donor-specific TCRbeta repertoire. For some patients the PCR primers changed over time, which made it impossible to compare the samples from those patients at the nucleotide level. In tolerant patients, donor-specific Tregs expanded more than Tregs overall, which suggests antigen-driven rather than nonspecific expansion. The study was limited by small patient numbers, and the findings need validation in larger populations and under other immunosuppression protocols. Biological reproducibility was not directly assessed, although technical replication error appeared to be minimal.

What the time point label conveys for this sample: blood sample drawn before combined kidney and bone marrow transplant. Thawed PBMCs were FACS-sorted into unstimulated Tregs (CD4+CD25+CD127-), CD4+ non-Tregs (CD4+CD25-), CD4 cells and CD8 cells. The patients were a few recipients of combined kidney and bone marrow transplants from the ITN036ST trial, and samples were available only from these trial subjects. Healthy control blood was processed to PBMCs by Ficoll density gradient and cryopreserved, and patient PBMCs were collected before and after transplant. The chain couples TRBV14 to TRBJ2-7; no D segment can be confidently identified. The TCR sequence derives from a human donor who received a combined kidney and bone marrow transplant. The sample consisted of CD8+ T cells from blood, taken before the transplant. The sequence in DNA is TGTGCCAGCAGCCCAGCAGGTGTGTCCTACGAGCAGTACTTC. It codes for CASSPAGVSYEQYF.